The rows below give T cell receptor beta chains drawn from one sample of a study of blood T cell repertoires in COVID-19. Data came from immunoSEQ multiplex PCR; TCRdb stores just in-frame clones and leaves some out. The sample has hundreds of thousands of clones; 75% to 90% are singletons. Sequencing input: peripheral blood. These receptors all stem from a woman under 30 with acute or convalescent COVID-19. CDR3s include the opening cysteine and the closing phenylalanine or tryptophan. A D gene is named only where the DNA matches it firmly. Clone sizes are given selectively: once, few, many, or a class where the clone is expanded.

j_gene: TRBJ1-2
abundance: -
d_gene: -
v_gene: TRBV2
CDR3aa: CATLRDSRDGYTF
CDR3nt: TGTGCCACCCTGAGAGATAGTCGGGATGGCTACACCTTC

j_gene: TRBJ2-2
abundance: -
d_gene: -
v_gene: TRBV2
CDR3aa: CASSAGTNTGELFF
CDR3nt: TGTGCCAGCAGTGCGGGTACGAACACCGGGGAGCTGTTTTTT

j_gene: TRBJ1-2
abundance: -
d_gene: -
v_gene: TRBV28
CDR3aa: CASSLWLGAGGYTF
CDR3nt: TGTGCCAGCAGTTTATGGCTGGGGGCGGGTGGCTACACCTTC

j_gene: TRBJ1-2
abundance: -
d_gene: TRBD1
v_gene: TRBV7-9
CDR3aa: CASSLPPGQGIFHGYTF
CDR3nt: TGTGCCAGCAGCTTACCTCCGGGACAGGGGATTTTCCATGGCTACACCTTC

j_gene: TRBJ1-3
abundance: few
d_gene: -
v_gene: TRBV9
CDR3aa: CASSVNSRAGKSSGNTIYF
CDR3nt: TGTGCCAGCAGCGTAAACAGCCGGGCAGGGAAGAGCTCTGGAAACACCATATATTTT

j_gene: TRBJ2-6
abundance: -
d_gene: -
v_gene: TRBV5-5
CDR3aa: CASSLVLVVSRIGGANVLTF
CDR3nt: TGTGCCAGCAGCTTGGTTCTTGTAGTATCGAGGATAGGTGGGGCCAACGTCCTGACTTTC

j_gene: TRBJ2-7
abundance: -
d_gene: -
v_gene: TRBV14
CDR3aa: CASSQGAEQYF
CDR3nt: TGTGCCAGCAGCCAAGGGGCCGAGCAGTACTTC

j_gene: TRBJ2-7
abundance: -
d_gene: TRBD1
v_gene: TRBV7-9
CDR3aa: CASSSSTGAYYEQYF
CDR3nt: TGTGCCAGCAGCTCCTCGACAGGGGCCTACTACGAGCAGTACTTC

j_gene: TRBJ1-5
abundance: -
d_gene: -
v_gene: TRBV4-2
CDR3aa: CASSQDPGVGQPQHF
CDR3nt: TGTGCCAGCAGCCAAGACCCAGGGGTGGGGCAGCCCCAGCATTTT

j_gene: TRBJ1-4
abundance: -
d_gene: -
v_gene: TRBV6-5
CDR3aa: CASSYSPGEGEKLFF
CDR3nt: TGTGCCAGCAGTTACTCGCCGGGGGAGGGGGAAAAACTGTTTTTT

j_gene: TRBJ2-7
abundance: -
d_gene: -
v_gene: TRBV30
CDR3aa: CAWTPDTTYEQYF
CDR3nt: TGTGCCTGGACCCCCGACACAACCTACGAGCAGTACTTC

j_gene: TRBJ1-1
abundance: once
d_gene: -
v_gene: TRBV7-9
CDR3aa: CASSLMGGDTEAFF
CDR3nt: TGTGCCAGCAGCCTTATGGGAGGGGACACTGAAGCTTTCTTT

j_gene: TRBJ1-4
abundance: -
d_gene: TRBD1
v_gene: TRBV29-1
CDR3aa: CSVGGGQGPNSEKLFF
CDR3nt: TGCAGCGTTGGTGGGGGACAGGGTCCCAACAGCGAAAAACTGTTTTTT

j_gene: TRBJ2-1
abundance: -
d_gene: -
v_gene: TRBV4-3
CDR3aa: CASSQVGRGNNEQFF
CDR3nt: TGCGCCAGCAGCCAAGTCGGGCGGGGAAATAATGAGCAGTTCTTC

j_gene: TRBJ2-1
abundance: -
d_gene: -
v_gene: TRBV6-5
CDR3aa: CASSYLNEQFF
CDR3nt: TGTGCCAGCAGTTACCTCAATGAGCAGTTCTTC

j_gene: TRBJ2-5
abundance: -
d_gene: -
v_gene: TRBV6-2/TRBV6-3
CDR3aa: CASSYRGETQYF
CDR3nt: TGTGCCAGCAGTTACAGGGGAGAGACCCAGTACTTC

j_gene: TRBJ2-7
abundance: -
d_gene: TRBD1
v_gene: TRBV4-1
CDR3aa: CASSQESGQGAYEQYF
CDR3nt: TGCGCCAGCAGCCAAGAGAGTGGACAGGGGGCCTACGAGCAGTACTTC

j_gene: TRBJ1-1
abundance: once
d_gene: -
v_gene: TRBV5-1
CDR3aa: CASSSRVGQNTEAFF
CDR3nt: TGCGCCAGCAGCTCTCGAGTGGGACAGAACACTGAAGCTTTCTTT